Following are 20 T cell receptor beta chains from one sample sequenced in a study of shared clonotypes between healthy human individuals. Assay: immunoSEQ multiplex PCR; the TCRdb copy retains only in-frame clones and omits some. The table includes about 2.1 million clones, approximately 94% detected once. Terminally differentiated effector memory CD45RA+ cells were excluded from the naive CD8 cells, which were CD45RO-negative and positively selected for CCR7. Sequencing was done on a sample of naive CD8+ T cells from PBMCs. The receptors stem from a man aged 18 to 35 in good health. Some clones in this sample may be carry-over from other donors' samples.

The rearrangement joins TRBV5-6 to TRBJ2-2, with TRBD1 matching over 7 bases. Trimming cost V 1 base and J 4 bases; bases outside gene matches: 7. This CDR3 is 16 amino acids long. Germline CDR1 SGHDT, CDR2 YYEEEE. CDR3 nucleotide sequence: TGTGCCAGCAGCTTGAGGTTACAGGGGCGCACCGGGGAGCTGTTTTTT. It specifies CASSLRLQGRTGELFF.

This clone has more than one count but fewer than ten. This chain connects TRBV19 to TRBJ2-1; 10 positions match TRBD2. J gave up 5 bases and V 5 bases, and 6 bases lay outside the gene matches. CDR3 length: 15 amino acids. The germline CDR1 and CDR2 sequences are LNHDA and SQIVND (reference sequence). CDR3 nucleotide sequence: TGTGCCAGTAGTGGAGGGACTAGCGTAAACAATGAGCAGTTCTTC. This translates into CASSGGTSVNNEQFF. The whole variable domain, remainder taken from reference TRBV19 and TRBJ2-1, is DGGITQSPKYLFRKEGQNVTLSCEQNLNHDAMYWYRQDPGQGLRLIYYSQIVNDFQKGDIAEGYSVSREKKESFPLTVTSAQKNPTAFYLCASSGGTSVNNEQFFGPGTRLTVL.

This chain joins TRBV7-8 and TRBJ2-5; possible D gene TRBD2, 5 bases. CDR1 is SGHVS, CDR2 FQNEAQ, per germline. The V end was cut by 5 bases, the J end by 5 bases, with 12 bases between. CDR3 length: 13 amino acids. CDR3 amino acids: CASSPDGIETQYF. DNA of the CDR3: TGTGCCAGCAGCCCCGACGGGATTGAGACCCAGTACTTC.

In its sample, this clone was seen a few times. V gene TRBV29-1 combines with J gene TRBJ2-1; D is undetermined. This CDR3 is 12 amino acids long. V lost 3 bases and J lost 6, with 9 bases in between. Germline V gene lookup returns CDR1 SQVTM and CDR2 ANQGSEA. The CDR3 is CSVDPYSNEQFF. In DNA, the CDR3 is TGCAGCGTTGACCCGTACTCCAATGAGCAGTTCTTC.

With respect to this clone: The same CDR3 is also encoded by other DNA sequences in this sample. The gene calls are TRBV27 and TRBJ2-5, with a possible D match to TRBD2 (5 bases). V was shortened by 8 bases and J by 2 bases, with 9 bases between the two germline ends. CDR1 and CDR2 (germline): MNHEY, SMNVEV (reference sequence). This CDR3 spans 12 amino acids. The CDR3 region is CASRGGQETQYF. In nucleotides, the CDR3 is TGTGCCAGCCGAGGAGGTCAAGAGACCCAGTACTTC.

V gene TRBV6-5 combines with J gene TRBJ1-4; D is perhaps TRBD1 (5 bases). Germline V gene lookup returns CDR1 MNHEY and CDR2 SVGAGI. The CDR3 loop spans 15 amino acids. V was shortened by 6 bases and J by 4 bases, with 15 bases between the two germline ends. The CDR3 DNA reads as TGTGCCAGCAGCCCGGGACGGCAGCTTAATGAAAAACTGTTTTTT. Translating gives CASSPGRQLNEKLFF.

This chain links TRBV11-2 with TRBJ2-7; 10 bases agree with TRBD2. Per the germline V gene, CDR1 is SGHAT and CDR2 is FQNNGV. The J segment lost 4 bases and the V segment lost 4 bases, leaving 4 bases of the junction unmatched. The CDR3 length is 14 residues. CDR3 sequence (DNA): TGTGCCAGCAGCTCGCTAGCGGGAGATTACGAGCAGTACTTC. It translates to CASSSLAGDYEQYF.

The gene calls are TRBV19 and TRBJ2-1, with 8 bases that match TRBD2. This CDR3 is built from 15 residues. Germline assignment: CDR1 LNHDA and CDR2 SQIVND (reference sequence). J lost 3 bases, V lost 3 bases, and 4 bases had no gene match. The CDR3 DNA reads as TGTGCCAGTAGTATGAGTACTAGCGGCTACAATGAGCAGTTCTTC. It specifies CASSMSTSGYNEQFF. The full variable domain, with the rest looked up from reference TRBV19 and TRBJ2-1, is DGGITQSPKYLFRKEGQNVTLSCEQNLNHDAMYWYRQDPGQGLRLIYYSQIVNDFQKGDIAEGYSVSREKKESFPLTVTSAQKNPTAFYLCASSMSTSGYNEQFFGPGTRLTVL.

The chain joins TRBV2 to TRBJ2-1, with 7 bases identical to TRBD2. The CDR3 covers 16 residues. With V trimmed by 6 bases and J by 2 bases, 10 bases remained unmatched. The germline V gene encodes CDR1 SNHLY and CDR2 FYNNEI. CDR3 in amino acids: CASRQSGTRAYNEQFF. Written as DNA, the CDR3 is TGTGCCAGCAGACAAAGCGGGACTCGAGCCTACAATGAGCAGTTCTTC.

The chain has TRBV7-9 and TRBJ1-5; no firm D call. The CDR3 is 13 amino acids. The V end was cut by 3 bases, the J end by 4 bases, with 7 bases between. Germline V gene lookup returns CDR1 SEHNR and CDR2 FQNEAQ (reference sequence). The CDR3 nucleotides are TGTGCCAGCAGCTTTGAAAAGAATCAGCCCCAGCATTTT. This translates into CASSFEKNQPQHF.

The chain couples TRBV11-2 to TRBJ2-1; the match to TRBD2 covers 13 bases. CDR1 is SGHAT and CDR2 is FQNNGV in the germline V gene. J was trimmed by 5 bases and V by 9 bases; bases with no gene match: 7. This CDR3 is built from 15 residues. The CDR3, as DNA: TGTGCCAGTGCCCAAGGACTAGCGGGGGACAATGAGCAGTTCTTC. Translation: CASAQGLAGDNEQFF.

The chain uses TRBV11-2 and TRBJ2-1; D gene unclear. This CDR3 region has 16 residues. Per the germline V gene, CDR1 is SGHAT and CDR2 is FQNNGV. V lost 2 bases and J lost 5, with 16 bases in between. The CDR3 DNA reads as TGTGCCAGCAGCTTAACTCTACAGAGCGAACACAATGAGCAGTTCTTC. It specifies CASSLTLQSEHNEQFF. Drawing the rest from reference TRBV11-2 and TRBJ2-1, the complete variable domain is EAGVAQSPRYKIIEKRQSVAFWCNPISGHATLYWYQQILGQGPKLLIQFQNNGVVDDSQLPKDRFSAERLKGVDSTLKIQPAKLEDSAVYLCASSLTLQSEHNEQFFGPGTRLTVL.

The CDR3 region has the DNA TGTGCCAGCAGCCTACAGGGCGAGTTTCAGCCCCAGCATTTT. As protein: CASSLQGEFQPQHF. V gene TRBV5-6 combines with J gene TRBJ1-5, with D tentatively TRBD1 (6 bases). V was trimmed by 4 bases and J by 6 bases, leaving 14 bases between them. This CDR3 has 14 amino acids. In germline, CDR1 is SGHDT, CDR2 YYEEEE. Full variable domain (rest looked up from reference TRBV5-6 and TRBJ1-5): DAGVTQSPTHLIKTRGQQVTLRCSPKSGHDTVSWYQQALGQGPQFIFQYYEEEERQRGNFPDRFSGHQFPNYSSELNVNALLLGDSALYLCASSLQGEFQPQHFGDGTRLSIL.

This chain joins TRBV11-2 and TRBJ2-3; 11 nucleotides match TRBD2. Per germline, CDR1 SGHAT and CDR2 FQNNGV. V trimming: 5 bases; J trimming: 8 bases; junction bases outside the gene matches: 21. The length of the CDR3 is 19 residues. DNA of the CDR3: TGTGCCAGCAGCCCCCGGGGGGGTAGCGGGAGGGAGACTCTAGGTACGCAGTATTTT. Translating gives CASSPRGGSGRETLGTQYF.

The chain is built from TRBV29-1 and TRBJ2-5, with TRBD1 identical over 8 bases. The tail of the sequence fits TRBJ2-7 better, so the J call may be wrong. CDR3 length: 14 amino acids. CDR1 and CDR2 (germline): SQVTM, ANQGSEA. The CDR3 DNA reads TGCAGCGTCTTGGGGGTTGACAGGGGCTACGAGCAGTACTTC. This translates into CSVLGVDRGYEQYF.

This rearrangement joins TRBV7-9 to TRBJ2-7, with 14 bases fitting TRBD2. Germline V lookup: CDR1 SEHNR, CDR2 FQNEAQ (reference sequence). The length of the CDR3 is 17 residues. V shed 1 base and J 5 bases; nucleotides not matched to a gene: 7. CDR3 DNA: TGTGCCAGCAGCTTAGAGGGGACTAGCGGGAGTGGAAACGAGCAGTACTTC. Translated: CASSLEGTSGSGNEQYF.

V is TRBV28 and J is TRBJ2-7; D is possibly TRBD2 (5 bases). Trimming took off 6 bases at V and 2 bases at J, with 11 bases between the two ends. Germline V lookup: CDR1 MDHEN, CDR2 SYDVKM. This CDR3 is built from 13 residues. This CDR3 reads CASSLAPTYEQYF. The CDR3 nucleotides read TGTGCCAGCAGCCTAGCCCCCACCTACGAGCAGTACTTC.

This chain uses TRBV2 with TRBJ2-7, with D perhaps matching TRBD1 (6 bases). Germline CDR1 and CDR2: SNHLY and FYNNEI. Trimming stripped 11 bases from V and 4 bases from J, with 18 bases between. The CDR3 covers 13 residues. This chain's CDR3 is CACQRGQLYEQYF. The CDR3 DNA reads as TGTGCCTGCCAGCGCGGACAGCTTTACGAGCAGTACTTC. The full variable domain, completed using reference TRBV2 and TRBJ2-7, is EPEVTQTPSHQVTQMGQEVILRCVPISNHLYFYWYRQILGQKVEFLVSFYNNEISEKSEIFDDQFSVERPDGSNFTLKIRSTKLEDSAMYFCACQRGQLYEQYFGPGTRLTVT.

The chain has TRBV6-6 and TRBJ2-1; 10 nucleotides agree with TRBD1. After removal of 1 base from V and 2 bases from J, the junction contained 2 bases not matched to a gene. CDR1 and CDR2 from the germline V gene are MNHNY and SVGAGI (reference sequence). The CDR3 has 16 amino acids. CDR3 residues: CASSYLGQGAYNEQFF. The CDR3 nucleotides are TGTGCCAGCAGTTACTTAGGACAGGGGGCCTACAATGAGCAGTTCTTC.

The chain employs TRBV6-4 and TRBJ2-3; TRBD2 matches 10 bases. Trimming cost V 3 bases and J 4 bases; bases outside gene matches: 10. Germline values: CDR1 MRHNA, CDR2 SNTAGT. The CDR3 extends over 17 amino acids. CDR3 coding DNA: TGTGCCAGCAGTGAGCTCCTACTAGCGGGATTCCCAGATACGCAGTATTTT. Translation: CASSELLLAGFPDTQYF.